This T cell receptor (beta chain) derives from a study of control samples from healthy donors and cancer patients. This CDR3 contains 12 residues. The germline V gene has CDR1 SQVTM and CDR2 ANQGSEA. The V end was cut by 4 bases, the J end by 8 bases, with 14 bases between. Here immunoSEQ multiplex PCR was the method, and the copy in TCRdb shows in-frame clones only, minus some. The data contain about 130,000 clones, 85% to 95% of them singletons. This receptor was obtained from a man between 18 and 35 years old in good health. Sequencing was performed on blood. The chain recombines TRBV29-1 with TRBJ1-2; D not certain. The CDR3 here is CSVVEREGGYTF. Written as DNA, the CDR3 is TGCAGCGTTGTGGAAAGGGAAGGGGGCTACACCTTC.